This passage covers 24 T cell receptor beta chains from one sample sequenced in a study of sequential checkpoint blockade in melanoma. Repertoires were generated with immunoSEQ multiplex PCR, while TCRdb's copy carries only in-frame clones and drops some. Of around 39,000 clones in the sample, 84% were seen once. Sample treatment: randomized to nivolumab then ipilimumab (arm A) or the reverse (arm B). Specimen: CD8+ T cells sorted from blood (inferred from file names), collected from a patient given nivolumab and ipilimumab in sequence. These receptors came from a human donor with melanoma.

This clone was seen a handful of times. The V call is TRBV6-6, the J call TRBJ2-7; D is perhaps TRBD2 (6 bases). V was pared by 7 bases and J by 7 bases, with 11 bases between. Germline assignment: CDR1 MNHNY and CDR2 SVGAGI (reference sequence). The CDR3 sequence is 11 residues long. The chain's CDR3 is CASTGRGEQYF. As DNA, the CDR3 is TGTGCCAGCACCGGTCGGGGGGAGCAGTACTTC.

The rearrangement joins TRBV20-1 to TRBJ2-3; a weak D match, TRBD1 (5 bases). V was pared by 4 bases and J by 5 bases, with 7 bases between. Germline CDR1 DFQATT, CDR2 SNEGSKA (reference sequence). The CDR3 is 11 amino acids. DNA for the CDR3: TGCAGTGCTATTCAGGGAGATACGCAGTATTTT. This sequence encodes CSAIQGDTQYF.

J is TRBJ2-5 and V is TRBV11-2, with D possibly being TRBD1 (5 bases). The CDR3 has 14 residues. CDR1 and CDR2 (germline): SGHAT, FQNNGV. Between the trimmed V and J ends, which lost 0 bases and 5 bases, there was a span of 10 bases. In DNA, the CDR3 is TGTGCCAGCAGCTTAGACAGGGAATGGGAGACCCAGTACTTC. Translated, it gives CASSLDREWETQYF.

This clone came up once. V and J are TRBV5-1 and TRBJ2-3; 8 bases are shared with TRBD1. V lost 4 bases to trimming and J lost 6 bases; unmatched junction nucleotides: 10. This CDR3 spans 15 amino acids. Germline assignment: CDR1 SGHRS and CDR2 YFSETQ. Here the CDR3 reads CASSPLTGVMDTQYF. The CDR3 nucleotides read TGCGCCAGCAGCCCATTGACAGGGGTAATGGATACGCAGTATTTT.

The genes are TRBV5-6 and TRBJ1-5; D is possibly TRBD1 (6 bases). This CDR3 region has 19 residues. From germline, CDR1 is SGHDT and CDR2 YYEEEE. The V and J ends lost 4 bases and 0 bases respectively, with 23 bases between them. The chain's CDR3 is CASSPREGHHTYSNQPQHF. DNA for the CDR3: TGTGCCAGCAGCCCTCGAGAGGGACACCACACCTATAGCAATCAGCCCCAGCATTTT.

The chain has TRBV9 and TRBJ2-3; D is ambiguous. The germline gives CDR1 SGDLS, CDR2 YYNGEE. V lost 4 bases, J lost 2 bases, and 5 bases lay in between. This CDR3 spans 12 amino acids. The CDR3 sequence: CASSTNTDTQYF. CDR3 nucleotide sequence: TGTGCCAGCAGCACAAACACAGATACGCAGTATTTT.

The table lists this clone with a count of one. The chain couples TRBV19 to TRBJ2-1, with a tentative D call TRBD2 (6 bases). Trimming left V 3 bases short and J 3 bases short, with 12 bases between. This CDR3 is built from 15 residues. Per germline, CDR1 LNHDA and CDR2 SQIVND (reference sequence). The CDR3 sequence is CASSIVGGVYNEQFF. The CDR3 region has the DNA TGTGCCAGTAGTATCGTAGGAGGGGTCTACAATGAGCAGTTCTTC.

This chain uses TRBV19 with TRBJ2-7; no clear D gene. The CDR3 covers 14 residues. With 6 bases removed from V and 0 bases from J, the gap between germline ends came to 12 bases. CDR1 and CDR2 from the germline V gene are LNHDA and SQIVND (reference sequence). CDR3: CASSQTKSSYEQYF. The CDR3 nucleotides read TGTGCCAGTAGCCAGACAAAGAGCTCCTACGAGCAGTACTTC.

The V gene is TRBV7-9, the J gene TRBJ1-2; tentatively, D is TRBD1 (5 bases). Between the trimmed V and J ends, which lost 11 bases and 6 bases, there was a span of 16 bases. Germline V gene data show CDR1 as SEHNR and CDR2 as FQNEAQ (reference sequence). The CDR3 consists of 12 residues. DNA for the CDR3: TGTGCCGGTGACAGCTTCAACGATGGCTACACCTTC. It codes for CAGDSFNDGYTF.

This clone occurred once. The rearrangement links TRBV5-1 to TRBJ2-2; perhaps TRBD2 as D (5 bases). CDR3 size: 14 residues. V lost 2 bases to trimming and J lost 3 bases, with 8 bases between them. Germline-derived CDR1 and CDR2 are SGHRS and YFSETQ. CDR3 in amino acids: CASSFYGDTGELFF. The CDR3, as DNA: TGCGCCAGCAGCTTTTACGGGGACACCGGGGAGCTGTTTTTT.

This sequence joins TRBV6-5 and TRBJ1-5; maybe TRBD1 (6 bases). Trimming shortened V by 7 bases and J by 6 bases, and 13 bases separated the two germline ends. Germline lookup yields CDR1 MNHEY and CDR2 SVGAGI. This CDR3 has 13 amino acids. The chain's CDR3 is CASNTGSGQPQHF. The CDR3, as DNA: TGTGCCAGCAATACAGGGTCGGGTCAGCCCCAGCATTTT.

This chain connects TRBV15 to TRBJ2-1, with D hard to call. The CDR3 contains 16 residues. Germline V gives CDR1 LNHNV, CDR2 YYDKDF (reference sequence). Trimming removed 0 bases from V and 4 bases from J, with 13 bases in between. CDR3 sequence: CATSRDLPVAYNEQFF. CDR3 in DNA: TGTGCCACCAGCAGAGACCTCCCAGTCGCTTACAATGAGCAGTTCTTC.

J is TRBJ1-4 and V is TRBV9; tentatively, D is TRBD1 (5 bases). Deletions cut 1 base from V and 5 bases from J, with 9 bases between. This CDR3 is built from 14 residues. Germline V lookup: CDR1 SGDLS, CDR2 YYNGEE. CDR3 sequence: CASSVHGANEKLFF. As DNA, the CDR3 is TGTGCCAGCAGCGTACATGGGGCAAATGAAAAACTGTTTTTT. Full variable domain (remainder filled in from reference TRBV9 and TRBJ1-4): DSGVTQTPKHLITATGQRVTLRCSPRSGDLSVYWYQQSLDQGLQFLIQYYNGEERAKGNILERFSAQQFPDLHSELNLSSLELGDSALYFCASSVHGANEKLFFGSGTQLSVL.

The rearrangement links TRBV5-1 to TRBJ2-1; TRBD2 aligns across 11 bases. The CDR3 totals 16 residues. Trimming took 5 bases from V and 7 from J; bases not matched to a gene: 11. Germline assignment: CDR1 SGHRS and CDR2 YFSETQ. The CDR3 DNA is TGCGCCAGCAGTTCGCTTAGCGGGGGGGCCGTGAATGAGCAGTTCTTC. It encodes CASSSLSGGAVNEQFF.

This clone was detected only once. This chain links TRBV15 with TRBJ2-2; weak D call: TRBD2 (6 bases). V was trimmed by 1 base and J by 4 bases, leaving 10 bases between them. This CDR3 contains 15 residues. Germline CDR1 and CDR2: LNHNV and YYDKDF (reference sequence). In nucleotides, the CDR3 is TGTGCCACCAGCAGAGGCACCGGGAGCACCGGGGAGCTGTTTTTT. Its protein product is CATSRGTGSTGELFF.

This chain links TRBV2 with TRBJ2-3; 11 nucleotides agree with TRBD1. The CDR3 is made up of 15 amino acids. The J segment lost 1 base and the V segment lost 6 bases, leaving 3 bases of the junction unmatched. The germline CDR1 and CDR2 sequences are SNHLY and FYNNEI. The CDR3 loop is CASRPGQGGTDTQYF. DNA for the CDR3: TGTGCCAGCAGGCCGGGACAGGGGGGCACAGATACGCAGTATTTT.

This clone was recorded a few times. The chain links TRBV27 to TRBJ1-5, with a tentative D call TRBD1 (5 bases). The V gene lost 5 bases and the J gene lost 0 bases, with 11 bases spanning the gap. Germline CDR1 and CDR2: MNHEY and SMNVEV (reference sequence). CDR3 length: 15 amino acids. CDR3 residues: CASSRTGYSNQPQHF. In nucleotides, the CDR3 is TGTGCCAGCAGTCGTACAGGTTATAGCAATCAGCCCCAGCATTTT.

The gene calls are TRBV5-5 and TRBJ2-3, with D possibly matching TRBD2 (5 bases). Germline CDR1 SGHKS, CDR2 YYEKEE (reference sequence). The CDR3 length is 16 residues. The V end lost 4 bases, the J end lost 0 bases, and 15 bases lay between the germline ends. CDR3: CASSPPRVGSTDTQYF. CDR3 DNA: TGTGCCAGCAGCCCCCCGAGGGTTGGCAGCACAGATACGCAGTATTTT.

This sequence joins TRBV5-6 and TRBJ2-3; no clear D gene. The CDR3 sequence is 14 residues long. The germline CDR1 and CDR2 sequences are SGHDT and YYEEEE. V lost 0 bases to trimming and J lost 2 bases, with 7 bases between them. The CDR3 sequence is CASSLVRSTDTQYF. CDR3 in DNA: TGTGCCAGCAGCTTGGTCAGATCCACAGATACGCAGTATTTT.

This clone was recorded once. The rearrangement uses TRBV11-2 and TRBJ1-6; 7 bases line up with TRBD1. The J segment lost 9 bases and the V segment lost 5 bases, leaving 13 bases of the junction unmatched. Germline V lookup: CDR1 SGHAT, CDR2 FQNNGV. This CDR3 comprises 16 residues. CDR3 DNA sequence: TGTGCCAGCAGCCTCACGACAGGGTATAAGAGTTCACCCCTCCACTTT. Amino acid sequence: CASSLTTGYKSSPLHF.

This clone has a single count. The genes are TRBV2 and TRBJ2-5; weak D call: TRBD1 (5 bases). Germline loops: CDR1 SNHLY, CDR2 FYNNEI. The CDR3 is 13 amino acids. V lost 8 bases, J lost 2 bases, and 12 bases lay in between. CDR3 nucleotide sequence: TGTGCCAGCTTTCTGGGGCCTCAAGAGACCCAGTACTTC. It translates to CASFLGPQETQYF.

This sequence joins TRBV6-5 and TRBJ2-7, with D perhaps matching TRBD1 (5 bases). Per the germline V gene, CDR1 is MNHEY and CDR2 is SVGAGI. The V gene lost 4 bases and the J gene lost 4 bases, with 14 bases spanning the gap. The CDR3 loop spans 14 amino acids. The DNA for the CDR3 is TGTGCCAGCAGTTCCCCAACTACAGGTTACGAGCAGTACTTC. Translation: CASSSPTTGYEQYF.

The rearrangement links TRBV7-9 to TRBJ2-1, with unresolved D. Germline assignment: CDR1 SEHNR and CDR2 FQNEAQ (reference sequence). CDR3 length: 14 amino acids. Trimming stripped 5 bases from V and 2 bases from J, with 10 bases between. CDR3 bases: TGTGCCAGCAGCCCAATAGCCGCCTACAATGAGCAGTTCTTC. Translating gives CASSPIAAYNEQFF. Full variable domain (missing parts from reference TRBV7-9 and TRBJ2-1): DTGVSQNPRHKITKRGQNVTFRCDPISEHNRLYWYRQTLGQGPEFLTYFQNEAQLEKSRLLSDRFSAERPKGSFSTLEIQRTEQGDSAMYLCASSPIAAYNEQFFGPGTRLTVL.

This chain connects TRBV7-9 to TRBJ2-5; D may be TRBD1 (5 bases). V lost 4 bases and J lost 5, with 20 bases in between. CDR3 length equals 16 residues. Germline values: CDR1 SEHNR, CDR2 FQNEAQ (reference sequence). The chain's CDR3 is CASSYRRVSTWETQYF. CDR3 nucleotide sequence: TGTGCCAGCAGCTACCGCAGGGTATCAACCTGGGAGACCCAGTACTTC.